A selection of T cell receptor beta chains follows, all from one sample in a study of cytomegalovirus exposure and HLA in healthy donors. Data came from immunoSEQ multiplex PCR; TCRdb stores just in-frame clones and leaves some out. The table lists some 220,000 clones, approximately 80% of them singletons. Sequencing was performed on PBMCs. Every receptor here comes from a woman in her 40s in good health and CMV-seronegative. The CDR3 runs from the conserved cysteine through the conserved F or W. A D gene is named only where the DNA matches it firmly. Size values are once, few and many counts, or a class for expanded clones, and some rows have none.

CDR3nt	CDR3aa	d_gene	j_gene	v_gene	abundance
TGTGCCAGCAGCTTTGGGACAGGGGGCTACGAGCAGTACTTC	CASSFGTGGYEQYF	TRBD1	TRBJ2-7	TRBV7-2	-
TGTGCCAGCAGCCAACCGGGACAGGGCTATGGCTACACCTTC	CASSQPGQGYGYTF	TRBD1	TRBJ1-2	TRBV4-2	-
TGTGCCAGCAGCCAAGAGAGAAGCTACGAGCAGTACTTC	CASSQERSYEQYF	-	TRBJ2-7	TRBV4-2	-
TGTGCCTGGAGGACCGGGACAGGGCGTACCTATGGCTACACCTTC	CAWRTGTGRTYGYTF	TRBD1	TRBJ1-2	TRBV30	-
TGTGCCAGCAGCTTAGGGACACAAGAGACCCAGTACTTC	CASSLGTQETQYF	-	TRBJ2-5	TRBV11-2	-
TGTGCCAGTAGTATTACAGGGGGCGCGTTGATTGAAAAACTGTTTTTT	CASSITGGALIEKLFF	TRBD1	TRBJ1-4	TRBV19	-
TGTGCCAGCAGCGGCGACAGCTACTATGGCTACACCTTC	CASSGDSYYGYTF	-	TRBJ1-2	TRBV2	-
TGTGCCAGCAGTTACGTCAGGGTGGATTATGGCTACACCTTC	CASSYVRVDYGYTF	-	TRBJ1-2	TRBV6-6	-
TGTGCCAGCACCAGAGGGGGGGAGCTGTTTTTT	CASTRGGELFF	-	TRBJ2-2	TRBV2	few
TGTGCCAGCAGTCCTACTAGCGCAAGCTCCTACAATGAGCAGTTCTTC	CASSPTSASSYNEQFF	TRBD2	TRBJ2-1	TRBV28	-
TGCGCCAGCAGCCAGACTAGCGGGGAAGAGACCCAGTACTTC	CASSQTSGEETQYF	TRBD2	TRBJ2-5	TRBV4-1	-
TGTGCCAGCAGCTTACAGGGGGTCACCTACGAGCAGTACTTC	CASSLQGVTYEQYF	TRBD1	TRBJ2-7	TRBV5-5	-
TGCGCCAGCAGCCAAGATGGCCTAGCGGGGGGCAATGAGCAGTTCTTC	CASSQDGLAGGNEQFF	TRBD2	TRBJ2-1	TRBV4-3	-
TGTGCCAGCGCATTACAGGGGAACACTAATGAAAAACTGTTTTTT	CASALQGNTNEKLFF	TRBD1	TRBJ1-4	TRBV7-2	-
TGTGCCAGCAGGGGGAGGGGGACAGGTCTTTCCGAGCAGTACTTC	CASRGRGTGLSEQYF	-	TRBJ2-7	TRBV6-5	-
TGCGCCAGTACGAACAAGCAGGATGAGCAGTTCTTC	CASTNKQDEQFF	-	TRBJ2-1	TRBV5-1	once
TGTGCCAGCAGTTTAGACTTTTCCGAGCAGTACTTC	CASSLDFSEQYF	-	TRBJ2-7	TRBV28	-
TGCAGCACAGGGGTACAGGGCGGAGGCTACACCTTC	CSTGVQGGGYTF	TRBD1	TRBJ1-2	TRBV29-1	-
TGCGCCAGCAGCTTGGCACACAGCTCCTACGAGCAGTACTTC	CASSLAHSSYEQYF	-	TRBJ2-7	TRBV5-1	-
TGTGCCAGCAGCGCCGCGGGAAACACCATATATTTT	CASSAAGNTIYF	-	TRBJ1-3	TRBV11-2	-
TGTGCCAGCAGCCCCGCGCCCCTAGCGGGGGGAGTAGATACGCAGTATTTT	CASSPAPLAGGVDTQYF	TRBD2	TRBJ2-3	TRBV7-3	-
TGTGCCAGCAGTGTACAGAATGAGCAGTTCTTC	CASSVQNEQFF	-	TRBJ2-1	TRBV25-1	-
TGTGCCAGCAGCTTAGTTGGCGCAGGGCCCAATGAAAAACTGTTTTTT	CASSLVGAGPNEKLFF	-	TRBJ1-4	TRBV7-8	-
TGTGCCAGCAGCTTCGACACCGAAGTGGGGCAGTACTTC	CASSFDTEVGQYF	-	TRBJ2-7	TRBV11-3	-
TGTTCCAGCAGCTCAGGACAGGGTTGGGACACCATATATTTT	CSSSSGQGWDTIYF	TRBD1	TRBJ1-3	TRBV7-9	-
TGCGCCAGCAGCCACGGCGGAAGACTAGCCTACGAGCAGTACTTC	CASSHGGRLAYEQYF	-	TRBJ2-7	TRBV4-1	-
TGTGCCAGCAGCGCCGAAAAAACAGGGACCGAGACCCAGTACTTC	CASSAEKTGTETQYF	-	TRBJ2-5	TRBV5-6	few
TGTGCCAGCAGCTTAGCTCGGGGGGGCGGGGAGCTGTTTTTT	CASSLARGGGELFF	TRBD2	TRBJ2-2	TRBV7-2	-
TGTGCCAGCAGCCCCTTTCTGGAGTATGGCTACACCTTC	CASSPFLEYGYTF	-	TRBJ1-2	TRBV2	-
TGTGCCGTCTCCGAGACAGGGGGTCAGCCCCAGCATTTT	CAVSETGGQPQHF	TRBD1	TRBJ1-5	TRBV10-3	-
TGTGCCAGCAGCCAATATGGACTAGCGGGGGGGCTCTCCTACAATGAGCAGTTCTTC	CASSQYGLAGGLSYNEQFF	TRBD2	TRBJ2-1	TRBV4-2	-
TGTGCCAGCAGCCATTGGGGGGGCTCCTACGAGCAGTACTTC	CASSHWGGSYEQYF	TRBD2	TRBJ2-7	TRBV5-6	-
TGTGCCAGCGCCCGGGACGGGGGTCTAGCCAAAAACATTCAGTACTTC	CASARDGGLAKNIQYF	-	TRBJ2-4	TRBV2	-